This record covers a single T cell receptor beta chain. The antigen remains undetermined. The isolated RNA, all of it, was reverse transcribed, so expressed TCRB transcripts were what got sequenced. Sequencing used immunoSEQ multiplex PCR; TCRdb keeps in-frame clones, though not all of them. The table lists 680,000 or so clones, about 14% of them singletons, with 0.09% to 0.095% in the top ten. The record originates from a study of beta chain features in type 1 diabetes. Study-wide results and caveats: Across all four CD4+ subsets, people with type 1 diabetes showed modestly shorter TCRB CDR3s. The similarity of naive, central memory and Treg TCRB repertoires appeared greater among patients than among healthy donors.

Germline V gives CDR1 KGHSH, CDR2 LQKENI. The CDR3 is made up of 16 amino acids. The junction had 9 bases not matched to a gene; V was cut back by 3 bases and J by 2 bases. This receptor was identified in a man younger than 35 in good health. The sample comprised naive CD4+ T cells from blood. This chain joins TRBV18 and TRBJ2-7; TRBD1 matches at 8 bases. The CDR3 nucleotides read TGTGCCAGCTCACCCATTCCGGGACAGGCCGCCTACGAGCAGTACTTC. Protein product: CASSPIPGQAAYEQYF.